This TCR beta chain was captured in a study of T-cell reconstitution after alpha-beta-depleted transplantation in children. This clonotype was counted a single time. Preparation of the TCRbeta library involved a method that used unique molecular identifiers. MiXCR, run by TCRdb on the PCR reads, gives a single entry per CDR3 protein. The data contain about 370,000 distinct CDR3 sequences, around 20% of them seen just once; the ten biggest clones take up 3.8%. The sequence was obtained from a human donor who donated a stem cell graft to a child with acute myeloid leukemia. The sequences come from PBMCs from the stem cell graft donor, collected from the stem cell graft.

CDR3 bases: TGTGCCAGCTCCCCTGTGCTAAACAATGAGCAGTTCTTC. Translated: CASSPVLNNEQFF. The gene calls are TRBV18 and TRBJ2-1, with no clear D. Germline loops: CDR1 KGHSH, CDR2 LQKENI. This CDR3 comprises 13 residues. V was pared by 6 bases and J by 5 bases, with 11 bases between. The full variable domain, its missing parts supplied by reference TRBV18 and TRBJ2-1, is NAGVMQNPRHLVRRRGQEARLRCSPMKGHSHVYWYRQLPEEGLKFMVYLQKENIIDESGMPKERFSAEFPKEGPSILRIQQVVRGDSAAYFCASSPVLNNEQFFGPGTRLTVL.